This passage covers 13 T cell receptor beta chains from one sample sequenced in a study of blood T cell repertoires in COVID-19. Repertoires were generated with immunoSEQ multiplex PCR, while TCRdb's copy carries only in-frame clones and drops some. Of some 240,000 clones in the sample, around three quarters were seen once. The sequenced sample was peripheral blood. All receptors come from a woman aged 70-85 years with acute or convalescent COVID-19.

In this sample, this clone turned up once. This chain uses TRBV7-2 with TRBJ1-4; tentatively, D is TRBD1 (6 bases). Looked up from germline, CDR1 is SGHTA and CDR2 is FQGNSA. The CDR3 has 15 amino acids. V was cut by 3 bases and J by 7 bases, with 15 bases left in between. CDR3 sequence reads: CASSFQGGKGEKLFF. Written as DNA, the CDR3 is TGTGCCAGCAGCTTTCAAGGGGGAAAGGGTGAAAAACTGTTTTTT.

Details on this clone: Additional DNA sequences in this sample encode the identical CDR3. The rearrangement links TRBV24-1 to TRBJ2-5; no reliable D call. The CDR3 is 13 amino acids. Germline-derived CDR1 and CDR2 are KGHDR and SFDVKD. V was clipped by 4 bases and J by 0 bases, with 5 bases between them. The CDR3 bases are TGTGCCACCAGTGACTCTTACCAAGAGACCCAGTACTTC. This translates into CATSDSYQETQYF.

The V gene is TRBV5-1, the J gene TRBJ2-2; TRBD1 is a possible D gene (6 bases). The CDR3 loop spans 17 amino acids. Trimming stripped 0 bases from V and 4 bases from J, with 16 bases between. Germline lookup yields CDR1 SGHRS and CDR2 YFSETQ. CDR3 coding DNA: TGCGCCAGCAGCTTGGAGGGGGTCGTCAGGGGCACCGGGGAGCTGTTTTTT. This translates into CASSLEGVVRGTGELFF. The complete variable domain, with remaining parts taken from reference TRBV5-1 and TRBJ2-2, reads KAGVTQTPRYLIKTRGQQVTLSCSPISGHRSVSWYQQTPGQGLQFLFEYFSETQRNKGNFPGRFSGRQFSNSRSEMNVSTLELGDSALYLCASSLEGVVRGTGELFFGEGSRLTVL.

The J gene is TRBJ2-5, the V gene TRBV5-1; 8 nucleotides match TRBD2. V lost 0 bases, J lost 7 bases, and 11 bases stayed unmatched. Germline CDR1 reads SGHRS; CDR2 reads YFSETQ. The CDR3 has 16 residues. CDR3 DNA sequence: TGCGCCAGCAGCTTGGGGCACCCGGGGGGGTCAGGGACCCAGTACTTC. Translated, it gives CASSLGHPGGSGTQYF. The variable domain in full, completed from reference TRBV5-1 and TRBJ2-5, reads KAGVTQTPRYLIKTRGQQVTLSCSPISGHRSVSWYQQTPGQGLQFLFEYFSETQRNKGNFPGRFSGRQFSNSRSEMNVSTLELGDSALYLCASSLGHPGGSGTQYFGPGTRLLVL.

The genes are TRBV9 and TRBJ1-2; 11 nucleotides line up with TRBD1. Germline V gives CDR1 SGDLS, CDR2 YYNGEE. V was clipped by 3 bases and J by 2 bases; unmatched bases: 9. This CDR3 is built from 17 residues. CDR3 amino acids: CASSAGLWTGGNYGYTF. The CDR3 coding sequence is TGTGCCAGCAGCGCGGGCCTTTGGACAGGGGGCAACTATGGCTACACCTTC.

The CDR3 here is CASTLNTEAFF. The CDR3 coding sequence is TGTGCCAGCACCTTGAACACTGAAGCTTTCTTT. The chain recombines TRBV6-5 with TRBJ1-1; no firm D call. Germline assignment: CDR1 MNHEY and CDR2 SVGAGI. Trimming took 7 bases from V and 0 from J, leaving 3 bases between them. The CDR3 totals 11 residues.

The gene calls are TRBV9 and TRBJ1-3; possibly TRBD1 for D (5 bases). Trimming took 4 bases from V and 0 from J, leaving 14 bases between them. CDR3 size: 16 residues. Germline assignment: CDR1 SGDLS and CDR2 YYNGEE. The CDR3 loop is CASSPRGKNSGNTIYF. DNA for the CDR3: TGTGCCAGCAGCCCTAGGGGAAAAAACTCTGGAAACACCATATATTTT.

The chain is built from TRBV11-2 and TRBJ1-1, with D maybe TRBD1 (5 bases). Trimming cost V 5 bases and J 1 base, with 17 bases left between them. Germline lookup yields CDR1 SGHAT and CDR2 FQNNGV. The CDR3 runs to 16 residues. The CDR3 coding sequence is TGTGCCAGCAGCACTAGCGGGGCCTCGGGGAACACTGAAGCTTTCTTT. Translating gives CASSTSGASGNTEAFF.

This chain joins TRBV5-1 and TRBJ1-2; tentative D call: TRBD1 (5 bases). This CDR3 is built from 15 residues. Germline values: CDR1 SGHRS, CDR2 YFSETQ. V lost 4 bases and J lost 1, with 14 bases in between. The CDR3 is CASSPTGTLNYGYTF. In DNA form, the CDR3 reads TGCGCCAGCAGCCCCACCGGGACTCTTAACTATGGCTACACCTTC.

This clone was seen once. The rearrangement uses TRBV6-2 or TRBV6-3 and TRBJ1-5; D is unresolved. There are 16 residues in the CDR3. Germline CDR1 and CDR2: MNHEY and SVGEGT. V lost 4 bases, J lost 6 bases, and 19 bases lay in between. DNA of the CDR3: TGTGCCAGCAGTTCCTCTGGGGAGGGCTACGGTCAGCCCCAGCATTTT. This codes for CASSSSGEGYGQPQHF.

This clone was observed once. V gene TRBV18 combines with J gene TRBJ2-2; 7 bases are a match to TRBD1. CDR3 length: 17 residues. With V trimmed by 1 base and J by 0 bases, 5 bases remained unmatched. Germline CDR1 KGHSH, CDR2 LQKENI. This CDR3 reads CASSPLAGTANTGELFF. The DNA of the CDR3 is TGTGCCAGCTCACCACTCGCCGGGACAGCGAACACCGGGGAGCTGTTTTTT. Filled out from reference TRBV18 and TRBJ2-2, the complete variable domain reads NAGVMQNPRHLVRRRGQEARLRCSPMKGHSHVYWYRQLPEEGLKFMVYLQKENIIDESGMPKERFSAEFPKEGPSILRIQQVVRGDSAAYFCASSPLAGTANTGELFFGEGSRLTVL.

This clone was observed a single time. The chain uses TRBV6-5 and TRBJ2-3; TRBD1 matches 7 bases. Germline V gene lookup returns CDR1 MNHEY and CDR2 SVGAGI. The length of the CDR3 is 15 residues. After removal of 0 bases from V and 1 base from J, the junction contained 1 base not matched to a gene. In nucleotides, the CDR3 is TGTGCCAGCAGTTACTCCGACAGGGGCACAGATACGCAGTATTTT. This translates into CASSYSDRGTDTQYF.

This rearrangement joins TRBV6-5 to TRBJ2-3; 10 nucleotides align to TRBD2. CDR1 is MNHEY, CDR2 SVGAGI, per germline. This CDR3 is built from 15 residues. Trimming took 5 bases from V and 1 from J; bases not matched to a gene: 3. In nucleotides, the CDR3 is TGTGCCAGCAGTCGTCTAGCGGGGGGCACAGATACGCAGTATTTT. Encoded protein: CASSRLAGGTDTQYF.